These T cell receptor beta chains were read from a single sample in a study of sequential checkpoint blockade in melanoma. Generated by immunoSEQ multiplex PCR, the TCRdb table keeps only in-frame clones and is missing some. The sample holds about 29,000 clones, 77% seen once. Source: CD8+ T cells sorted from blood (inferred from file names), taken from a patient given nivolumab and ipilimumab in sequence. The receptors derive from a human donor with melanoma. The CDR3 runs from the conserved cysteine through the conserved F or W.

J gene | V gene | CDR3 protein
TRBJ2-6 | TRBV4-2 | CASSQDTGGANVLTF
TRBJ2-2 | TRBV27 | CASSISTGTGELFF
TRBJ2-7 | TRBV4-3 | CASSQSTSETYEQYF
TRBJ2-5 | TRBV7-9 | CASSDKAGMVRETQYF
TRBJ2-1 | TRBV6-5 | CASSYDGSGRNNEQFF
TRBJ1-1 | TRBV27 | CASRGWGGPEAFF
- | TRBV6-5 | CASTPNLVEQYF
TRBJ2-3 | TRBV7-9 | CASSAGGLTDTQYF
TRBJ2-7 | TRBV15 | CATSRDRGAGLEQYF
TRBJ2-2 | TRBV6-4 | CASRADGGNTGELFF
TRBJ2-7 | TRBV15 | CATSRGGSMGSYEQYF
TRBJ1-1 | TRBV10-3 | CAISESVTAEGTEAFF
TRBJ2-5 | TRBV9 | CASSVGQGTQETQYF
TRBJ2-4 | TRBV11-1 | CASSLFGQGNIQYF
TRBJ1-2 | TRBV5-1 | CASSLGPQDGDYGYTF
TRBJ1-5 | TRBV15 | CATSGRQGNQPQHF
TRBJ1-3 | TRBV7-9 | CASSLGSRVTGNTIYF
TRBJ2-7 | TRBV19 | CASSMEHQSSYEQYF
TRBJ2-3 | TRBV7-2 | CASSSTGGQEDTQYF
TRBJ2-5 | TRBV28 | CASSLEGTRWETQYF
TRBJ2-3 | TRBV9 | CASSVDGSGGNTDTQYF
TRBJ2-7 | TRBV5-4 | CASSPGTSGSNEQYF
TRBJ1-3 | TRBV28 | CASSPRRGPSAPIYF
TRBJ1-6 | TRBV9 | CASSVEGLIHNSPLHF
TRBJ2-7 | TRBV19 | CASIQGREQYF
TRBJ2-7 | TRBV4-3 | CASSLGWDRGSYEQYF
TRBJ1-5 | TRBV5-6 | CASSATGGGEEAQHF
TRBJ1-2 | TRBV9 | CASNHGQGMNYGYTF
TRBJ1-6 | TRBV9 | CASSVAARDSPLHF
TRBJ1-1 | TRBV4-3 | CASGFIGESTEAFF
TRBJ2-1 | TRBV13 | CASSSRTGPYNEQFF
TRBJ2-7 | TRBV21-1 | CASSKSGGSYEQYF
TRBJ1-2 | TRBV9 | CASSVAIQGSNYGYTF
TRBJ1-2 | TRBV7-9 | CASSWYRENYGYTF
TRBJ1-6 | TRBV27 | CASTARGNSPLHF
TRBJ2-1 | TRBV7-2 | CASSAISSYNEQFF
TRBJ1-1 | TRBV9 | CASSVGPSLSSTEAFF
TRBJ2-7 | TRBV7-3 | CASTPGYPLNEQYF
TRBJ1-1 | TRBV6-6 | CASSYSQGVNTEAFF
TRBJ1-5 | TRBV6-5 | CASSYSQDSNQPQHF